This TCR beta chain was observed in a study of human T cells and chemical hapten exposure. Study-wide context: Variation in per-sample TCR yields came mainly from small pooled library volume differences.

Time point noted: healthy volunteer bleed at 2 weeks. Whole blood that had not been fractionated was the source of extracted total RNA. Individual cDNA molecules in this library carried unique molecular identifiers. Authors' processing steps: Per-sample TCR counts ranged from about 23,224 to 750,000, median 95,638. In TCRdb, the RACE reads were re-called with MiXCR into one record per CDR3 protein. The V and J calls follow TCRdb's processing rather than the paper's. The table lists approximately 97,000 distinct CDR3 sequences, about 10% of them singletons. Concerning this clonotype: The antigen remains unidentified.

CDR3 size: 14 residues. Germline V gives CDR1 MDHEN, CDR2 SYDVKM. After removal of 7 bases from V and 1 base from J, the junction contained 5 bases not matched to a gene. General study results and limits: DPC sensitization left the count of TCRs above 1 in 1000 unchanged.

Source material: whole blood. The rearrangement links TRBV28 to TRBJ1-1; 8 nucleotides align to TRBD1. The origin of this receptor is a female donor in good health. Some clones in this sample may be carry-over from other donors' samples. The CDR3 coding sequence is TGTGCCAGCATACAACAGGGGGGGAACACTGAAGCTTTCTTT. Translating gives CASIQQGGNTEAFF.